These T cell receptor beta chains were read from a single sample in a study of shared clonotypes between healthy human individuals. Libraries were prepared by immunoSEQ multiplex PCR; TCRdb keeps only in-frame clonotypes and omits some of them. The sample has about 580,000 clones, 95% to 98% seen once. Sequenced sample: naive CD8+ T cells sorted from blood. The receptors originated from a young man in good health. Both conserved end residues are part of each CDR3. A D gene is named only where the DNA matches it firmly. Clone sizes are given selectively: once, few, many, or a class where the clone is expanded.

>-|TRBJ2-7|TRBV19|TRBD1
TGTGCCAGTAGTATAGTCAGGGGGCGTAACGAGCAGTACTTC
CASSIVRGRNEQYF
>-|TRBJ1-5|TRBV4-3|-
TGCGCCAGCAGCCAAGTTTATCCTGCGAGCAATCAGCCCCAGCATTTT
CASSQVYPASNQPQHF
>-|TRBJ2-7|TRBV25-1|TRBD2
TGTGCCAGCAGTCCTTCTTGGACTAGCGGGACTTCCTACGAGCAGTACTTC
CASSPSWTSGTSYEQYF
>-|TRBJ2-2|TRBV18|-
TGTGCCAGCTCACTTGAAGCAGGGAGCACCGGGGAGCTGTTTTTT
CASSLEAGSTGELFF
>once|TRBJ2-7|TRBV29-1|-
TGCAGCGTTGAAGGAACAGGTACCGATTCCTACGAGCAGTACTTC
CSVEGTGTDSYEQYF
>-|TRBJ2-2|TRBV5-6|-
TGTGCCAGCAGCTTGGGCGCGAACACCGGGGAGCTGTTTTTT
CASSLGANTGELFF
>-|TRBJ1-5|TRBV11-2|-
TGTGCCAGCAGCTTAAGTGGCAGCGTCTGGCCCCAGCATTTT
CASSLSGSVWPQHF
>-|TRBJ1-4|TRBV7-8|TRBD1
TGTGCCAGCAGCCCATACAGGGGAACTAATGAAAAACTGTTTTTT
CASSPYRGTNEKLFF
>-|TRBJ2-1|TRBV18|TRBD2
TGTGCCAGCTCACTCACCGGGACTAGCGGGCCTAACAATGAGCAGTTCTTC
CASSLTGTSGPNNEQFF
>-|TRBJ2-2|TRBV7-6|TRBD2
TGTGCCAGCAGCTTAAAACTCCTTAGCGGGAGAATAGGCACCGGGGAGCTGTTTTTT
CASSLKLLSGRIGTGELFF